These T cell receptor beta chains were read from a single sample in a study of cytomegalovirus exposure and HLA in healthy donors. Profiled with immunoSEQ multiplex PCR; TCRdb holds only in-frame clones, not every one. The sample has about 160,000 clones; about 80% are singletons. The sample comprised PBMCs. These receptors were collected from a man aged 30-40 years in good health and CMV-seropositive. The CDR3 runs from the conserved cysteine through the conserved F or W. D genes are given only for firm matches. The size field is filled for only some rows; it gives once, few, many or a size class.

CDR3 protein | CDR3 DNA | D gene | clone size | J gene | V gene
CASSPGWGDSPLHF | TGTGCCAGCTCACCTGGGTGGGGGGATTCACCCCTCCACTTT | . | few | TRBJ1-6 | TRBV18
CASSNGGAHYGYTF | TGTGCCAGCAGCAACGGCGGGGCACACTATGGCTACACCTTC | . | . | TRBJ1-2 | TRBV5-6
CASSSSGRASSEQFF | TGTGCCAGCAGTTCGAGCGGGAGGGCCTCTAGTGAGCAGTTCTTC | TRBD2 | . | TRBJ2-1 | TRBV6-5
CAISEGGTGGPGELFF | TGTGCCATCAGTGAAGGCGGGACAGGGGGCCCCGGGGAGCTGTTTTTT | TRBD1 | once | TRBJ2-2 | TRBV10-3
CASEQGSGQPQHF | TGTGCCAGTGAACAGGGAAGTGGACAGCCCCAGCATTTT | . | . | TRBJ1-5 | TRBV6-1
CASSPTTPYRQPQHF | TGTGCCAGCAGTCCGACGACTCCGTATCGTCAGCCCCAGCATTTT | . | once | TRBJ1-5 | TRBV28
CASSPVGGHEQYF | TGTGCCAGCTCACCAGTAGGGGGCCACGAGCAGTACTTC | TRBD1 | . | TRBJ2-7 | TRBV18
CASSQETGGPYEQYF | TGCGCCAGCAGCCAAGAGACAGGGGGCCCCTACGAGCAGTACTTC | TRBD1 | . | TRBJ2-7 | TRBV4-1
CASRLRVTDTQYF | TGTGCCAGCAGACTCAGGGTCACAGATACGCAGTATTTT | . | few | TRBJ2-3 | TRBV7-6
CASSQDRGLREQYF | TGTGCCAGCAGCCAAGACAGGGGGCTTCGGGAGCAGTACTTC | TRBD1 | . | TRBJ2-7 | TRBV5-6
CAWTRIGGVYEQYF | TGTGCCTGGACCCGAATCGGGGGGGTCTACGAGCAGTACTTC | TRBD2 | . | TRBJ2-7 | TRBV30
CAWGKGGHPYEQYF | TGTGCCTGGGGGAAGGGGGGGCACCCCTACGAGCAGTACTTC | . | . | TRBJ2-7 | TRBV30
CASGPDRVDSPLHF | TGTGCCAGCGGCCCCGACAGGGTGGATTCACCCCTCCACTTT | TRBD1 | . | TRBJ1-6 | TRBV2
CASRTGENEKLFF | TGTGCCAGTAGGACAGGGGAAAATGAAAAACTGTTTTTT | TRBD1 | few | TRBJ1-4 | TRBV19
CASSGDSNSYEQYF | TGCGCCAGCAGCGGGGACAGCAACTCCTACGAGCAGTACTTC | TRBD1 | few | TRBJ2-7 | TRBV5-1
CASSLGQGNEKLFF | TGTGCCAGCAGCTTGGGACAGGGGAATGAAAAACTGTTTTTT | TRBD1 | . | TRBJ1-4 | TRBV7-6
CSDPLSLGELFF | TGCAGCGACCCCCTATCTCTGGGGGAGCTGTTTTTT | . | few | TRBJ2-2 | TRBV29-1
CASSSPTSGGSNPPETQYF | TGTGCCAGCAGCTCCCCGACTAGCGGGGGGTCCAACCCACCGGAGACCCAGTACTTC | TRBD2 | . | TRBJ2-5 | TRBV5-4
CASSLSTDTQYF | TGTGCCAGCAGCCTGAGCACAGATACGCAGTATTTT | . | . | TRBJ2-3 | TRBV11-2
CASGLRGTTEAFF | TGTGCTAGTGGTTTGAGAGGAACGACTGAAGCTTTCTTT | . | . | TRBJ1-1 | TRBV12-5
CASRPGTGKPSGNTIYF | TGTGCCAGCAGGCCCGGGACAGGAAAACCCTCTGGAAACACCATATATTTT | TRBD1 | . | TRBJ1-3 | TRBV2
CASSGPILAKNIQYF | TGTGCCAGCAGTGGCCCAATACTAGCCAAAAACATTCAGTACTTC | . | few | TRBJ2-4 | TRBV2
CASSEVLARETQYF | TGTGCCAGCAGTGAAGTTCTCGCGCGAGAGACCCAGTACTTC | . | . | TRBJ2-5 | TRBV6-1
CASSGLVSYSNQPQHF | TGTGCCAGCAGTGGACTAGTGTCATATAGCAATCAGCCCCAGCATTTT | . | . | TRBJ1-5 | TRBV27
CASSKRQGDTGELFF | TGTGCCAGCAGCAAGCGCCAGGGTGACACCGGGGAGCTGTTTTTT | . | . | TRBJ2-2 | TRBV7-9
CASGGTGRVGELFF | TGTGCCTCAGGGGGGACAGGGAGAGTGGGGGAGCTGTTTTTT | TRBD1 | . | TRBJ2-2 | TRBV2
CASRRFGGTDTQYF | TGTGCCAGCCGGAGGTTCGGGGGCACAGATACGCAGTATTTT | . | . | TRBJ2-3 | TRBV6-5
CAWSEDSQYYGYTF | TGTGCCTGGAGTGAAGACAGTCAGTACTATGGCTACACCTTC | . | . | TRBJ1-2 | TRBV30
CASSSQGSYEQYF | TGTGCCAGCAGTTCACAGGGCTCCTACGAGCAGTACTTC | . | . | TRBJ2-7 | TRBV27
CASSTDRIGEKLFF | TGTGCCAGTAGTACGGACAGGATAGGCGAAAAACTGTTTTTT | TRBD1 | . | TRBJ1-4 | TRBV19
CSVRTGAYEQYF | TGCAGCGTTCGGACAGGGGCCTACGAGCAGTACTTC | TRBD1 | few | TRBJ2-7 | TRBV29-1
CASSLQQGNTEAFF | TGTGCCAGCAGCCTGCAACAGGGGAACACTGAAGCTTTCTTT | . | . | TRBJ1-1 | TRBV11-1
CASSVTGYLPGNTIYF | TGTGCCAGCAGCGTGACAGGGTATCTACCTGGAAACACCATATATTTT | TRBD1 | . | TRBJ1-3 | TRBV9
CAARREANYGYTF | TGTGCCGCAAGGCGGGAGGCTAACTATGGCTACACCTTC | . | . | TRBJ1-2 | TRBV6-5
CASSAGQGAGELFF | TGTGCCAGTAGTGCGGGACAGGGGGCCGGGGAGCTGTTTTTT | TRBD1 | . | TRBJ2-2 | TRBV19
CASSQRERGYEQFF | TGCGCCAGCAGCCAAAGAGAGCGGGGCTATGAGCAGTTCTTC | TRBD2 | . | TRBJ2-1 | TRBV4-1
CSARDTYEQYF | TGCAGCGCCCGAGACACCTACGAGCAGTACTTC | . | . | TRBJ2-7 | TRBV29-1
CASSKLTSGGCTDTQYF | TGTGCCAGCAGCAAACTGACTAGCGGGGGATGCACAGATACGCAGTATTTT | . | . | TRBJ2-3 | TRBV21-1
CASSHERGAADTQYF | TGCGCCAGCAGCCACGAGCGGGGGGCGGCAGATACGCAGTATTTT | TRBD2 | . | TRBJ2-3 | TRBV4-3
CSVDRSTDTQYF | TGCAGCGTAGACAGAAGCACAGATACGCAGTATTTT | . | . | TRBJ2-3 | TRBV29-1
CASSKQGGDEKLFF | TGTGCCAGCAGTAAACAGGGGGGAGATGAAAAACTGTTTTTT | TRBD1 | . | TRBJ1-4 | TRBV6-5
CSARGQPEAFF | TGCAGTGCTCGGGGACAACCTGAAGCTTTCTTT | . | . | TRBJ1-1 | TRBV20-1
CSVERPGGDGYTF | TGCAGCGTTGAACGGCCAGGGGGAGATGGCTACACCTTC | TRBD1 | . | TRBJ1-2 | TRBV29-1
CASPPSGGAESQFF | TGTGCCAGCCCTCCTAGCGGGGGGGCCGAATCGCAGTTCTTC | TRBD2 | . | TRBJ2-1 | TRBV6-1
CASSPAGTGDEKLFF | TGTGCCAGCAGCCCCGCCGGGACAGGGGACGAAAAACTGTTTTTT | TRBD1 | . | TRBJ1-4 | TRBV5-6
CAWSVRGSETQYF | TGTGCCTGGAGTGTTAGGGGGTCCGAGACCCAGTACTTC | . | . | TRBJ2-5 | TRBV30
CASSPRRTGNQPQHF | TGTGCCAGTAGCCCCCGCCGGACAGGGAATCAGCCCCAGCATTTT | TRBD1 | . | TRBJ1-5 | TRBV19
CASQQGISYEQYF | TGTGCCAGCCAGCAGGGCATCTCCTACGAGCAGTACTTC | . | . | TRBJ2-7 | TRBV6-1
CASSHPPQGWETQYF | TGTGCCAGCAGTCACCCCCCTCAGGGTTGGGAGACCCAGTACTTC | . | . | TRBJ2-5 | TRBV2
CASSWTGAYEQYF | TGTGCCAGCAGTTGGACAGGGGCCTACGAGCAGTACTTC | TRBD1 | few | TRBJ2-7 | TRBV2
CASSFLPAGGNTEAFF | TGTGCCAGCAGTTTCTTGCCGGCAGGGGGAAACACTGAAGCTTTCTTT | TRBD1 | . | TRBJ1-1 | TRBV28
CASSRTARETQYF | TGTGCCAGCAGCAGGACAGCCCGCGAGACCCAGTACTTC | . | . | TRBJ2-5 | TRBV5-6
CASSFQATSAIYEQYF | TGTGCCAGCAGTTTTCAAGCGACTAGCGCGATCTACGAGCAGTACTTC | TRBD2 | . | TRBJ2-7 | TRBV27
CASSPQGVSGNTIYF | TGTGCCAGCAGCCCTCAAGGGGTATCTGGAAACACCATATATTTT | . | . | TRBJ1-3 | TRBV9
CASSSRHRGEQYF | TGTGCCAGCAGCTCCAGACACCGGGGGGAGCAGTACTTC | . | . | TRBJ2-7 | TRBV7-9
CASSLATGPPEQYF | TGTGCCAGCAGCTTAGCGACAGGGCCCCCCGAGCAGTACTTC | TRBD1 | . | TRBJ2-7 | TRBV7-9
CASTRDRGNEQYF | TGTGCCAGCACCAGGGACAGAGGGAACGAGCAGTACTTC | TRBD1 | . | TRBJ2-7 | TRBV2
CASRGQGARNQPQHF | TGTGCCAGCAGGGGGCAGGGGGCGCGAAATCAGCCCCAGCATTTT | TRBD1 | . | TRBJ1-5 | TRBV6-1
CASSLVMNTEAFF | TGCGCCAGCAGCTTGGTAATGAACACTGAAGCTTTCTTT | . | few | TRBJ1-1 | TRBV5-1
CASSQTGGMNTEAFF | TGTGCCAGCAGCCAAACGGGAGGTATGAACACTGAAGCTTTCTTT | . | . | TRBJ1-1 | TRBV4-2